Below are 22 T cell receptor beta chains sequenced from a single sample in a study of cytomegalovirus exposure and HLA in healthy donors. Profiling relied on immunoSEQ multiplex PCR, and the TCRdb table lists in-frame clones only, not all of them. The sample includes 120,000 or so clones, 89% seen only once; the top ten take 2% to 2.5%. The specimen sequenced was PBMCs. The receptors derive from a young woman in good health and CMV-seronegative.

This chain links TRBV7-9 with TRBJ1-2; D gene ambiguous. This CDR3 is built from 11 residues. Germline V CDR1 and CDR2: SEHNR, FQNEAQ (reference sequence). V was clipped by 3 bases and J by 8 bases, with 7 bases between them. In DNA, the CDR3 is TGTGCCAGCAGCTTTGGTGCGGGCTACACCTTC. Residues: CASSFGAGYTF.

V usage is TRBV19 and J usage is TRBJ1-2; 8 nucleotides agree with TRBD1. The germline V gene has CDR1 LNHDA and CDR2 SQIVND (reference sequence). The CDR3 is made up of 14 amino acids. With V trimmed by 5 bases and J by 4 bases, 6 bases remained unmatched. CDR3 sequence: CASSRTGTGYGYTF. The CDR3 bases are TGTGCCAGTAGTCGCACCGGGACAGGCTATGGCTACACCTTC.

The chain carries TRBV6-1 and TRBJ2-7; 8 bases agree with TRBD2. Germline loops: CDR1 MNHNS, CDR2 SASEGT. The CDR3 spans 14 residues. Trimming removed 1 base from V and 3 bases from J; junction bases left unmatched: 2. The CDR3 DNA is TGTGCCAGCAGTGAAGAAGCGGGAGTCTACGAGCAGTACTTC. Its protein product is CASSEEAGVYEQYF.

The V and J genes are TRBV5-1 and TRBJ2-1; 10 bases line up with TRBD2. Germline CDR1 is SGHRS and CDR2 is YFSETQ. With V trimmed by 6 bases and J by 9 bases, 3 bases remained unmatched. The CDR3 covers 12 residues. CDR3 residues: CASTSGSVEQFF. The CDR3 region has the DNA TGCGCCAGCACTAGCGGGAGCGTTGAGCAGTTCTTC.

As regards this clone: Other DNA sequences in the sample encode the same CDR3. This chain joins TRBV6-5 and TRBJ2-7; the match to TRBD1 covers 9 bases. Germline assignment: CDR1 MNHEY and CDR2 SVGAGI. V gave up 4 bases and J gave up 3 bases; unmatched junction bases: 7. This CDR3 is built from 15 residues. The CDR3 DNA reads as TGTGCCAGCAGTTTTGAGCCGGGACAGGGCTACGAGCAGTACTTC. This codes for CASSFEPGQGYEQYF.

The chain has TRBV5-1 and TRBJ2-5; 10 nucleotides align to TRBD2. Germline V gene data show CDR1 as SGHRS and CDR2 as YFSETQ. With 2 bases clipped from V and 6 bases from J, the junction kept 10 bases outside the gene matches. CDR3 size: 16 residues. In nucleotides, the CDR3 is TGCGCCAGCAGCTTAGAGCCTAGCGGGAGTCTACAGACCCAGTACTTC. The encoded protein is CASSLEPSGSLQTQYF.

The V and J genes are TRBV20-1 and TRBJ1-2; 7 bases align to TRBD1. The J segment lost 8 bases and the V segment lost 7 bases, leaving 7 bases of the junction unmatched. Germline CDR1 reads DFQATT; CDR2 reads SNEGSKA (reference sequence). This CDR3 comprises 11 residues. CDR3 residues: CSVWTGGGYTF. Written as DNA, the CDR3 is TGCAGTGTTTGGACAGGCGGAGGCTACACCTTC.

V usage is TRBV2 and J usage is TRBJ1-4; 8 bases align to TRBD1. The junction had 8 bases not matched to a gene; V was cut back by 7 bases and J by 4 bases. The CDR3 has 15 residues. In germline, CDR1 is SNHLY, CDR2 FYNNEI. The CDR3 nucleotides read TGTGCCAGCAAATCCAACAGGGGGGTTAATGAAAAACTGTTTTTT. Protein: CASKSNRGVNEKLFF.

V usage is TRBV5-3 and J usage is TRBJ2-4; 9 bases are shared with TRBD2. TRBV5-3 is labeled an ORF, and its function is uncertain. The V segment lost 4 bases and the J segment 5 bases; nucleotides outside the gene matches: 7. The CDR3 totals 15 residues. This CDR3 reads CARSAVAGAENIQYF. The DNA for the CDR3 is TGTGCCAGAAGCGCAGTAGCGGGAGCGGAAAACATTCAGTACTTC.

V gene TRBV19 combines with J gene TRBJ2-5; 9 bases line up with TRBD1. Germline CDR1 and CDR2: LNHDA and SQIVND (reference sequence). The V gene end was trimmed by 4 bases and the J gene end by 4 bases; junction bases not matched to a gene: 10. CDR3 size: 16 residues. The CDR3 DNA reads TGTGCCAGTAGTACGTCCGGGACAGGGTTTGGAGAGACCCAGTACTTC. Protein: CASSTSGTGFGETQYF.

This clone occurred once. CDR3 residues: CASSRAGGTGDEQFF. The CDR3 region has the DNA TGTGCCAGCTCCCGCGCGGGGGGGACAGGGGATGAGCAGTTCTTC. The rearrangement joins TRBV18 to TRBJ2-1, with TRBD1 as a possible D gene (10 bases). Germline V gene sequence: CDR1 KGHSH, CDR2 LQKENI. V was pared by 6 bases and J by 8 bases, with 20 bases between. The CDR3 loop spans 15 amino acids.

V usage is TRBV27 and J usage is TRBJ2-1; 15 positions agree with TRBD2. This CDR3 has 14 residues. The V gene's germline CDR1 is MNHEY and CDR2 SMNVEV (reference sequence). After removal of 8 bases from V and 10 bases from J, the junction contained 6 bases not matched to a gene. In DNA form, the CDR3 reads TGTGCCAGCGAGAGCGGACTAGCGGGAGGGGAGCAGTTCTTC. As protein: CASESGLAGGEQFF.

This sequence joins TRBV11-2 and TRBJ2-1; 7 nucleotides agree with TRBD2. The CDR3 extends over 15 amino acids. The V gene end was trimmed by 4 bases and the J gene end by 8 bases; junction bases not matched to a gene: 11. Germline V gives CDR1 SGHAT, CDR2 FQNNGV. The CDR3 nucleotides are TGTGCCAGCAGCTACCGGACTAGTATACTTCATGAGCAGTTCTTC. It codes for CASSYRTSILHEQFF.

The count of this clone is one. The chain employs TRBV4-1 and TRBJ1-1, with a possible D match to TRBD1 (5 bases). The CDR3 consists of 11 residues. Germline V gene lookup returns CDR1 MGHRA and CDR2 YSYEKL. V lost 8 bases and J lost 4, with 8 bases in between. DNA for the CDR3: TGCGCCAGCCGACAGATCACTGAAGCTTTCTTT. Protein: CASRQITEAFF.

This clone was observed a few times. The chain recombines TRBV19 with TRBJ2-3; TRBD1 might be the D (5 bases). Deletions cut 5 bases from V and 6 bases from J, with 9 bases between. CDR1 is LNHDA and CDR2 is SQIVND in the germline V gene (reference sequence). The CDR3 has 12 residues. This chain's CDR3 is CASSLGRDTQYF. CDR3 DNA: TGTGCCAGTAGTTTGGGGCGCGATACGCAGTATTTT.

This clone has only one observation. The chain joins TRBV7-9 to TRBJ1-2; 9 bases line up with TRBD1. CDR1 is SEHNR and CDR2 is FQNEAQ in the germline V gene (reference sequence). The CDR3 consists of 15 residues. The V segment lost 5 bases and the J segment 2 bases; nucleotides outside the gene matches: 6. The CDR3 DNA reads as TGTGCCAGCAGCCCTGGACAGGGGCCGAACTATGGCTACACCTTC. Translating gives CASSPGQGPNYGYTF.

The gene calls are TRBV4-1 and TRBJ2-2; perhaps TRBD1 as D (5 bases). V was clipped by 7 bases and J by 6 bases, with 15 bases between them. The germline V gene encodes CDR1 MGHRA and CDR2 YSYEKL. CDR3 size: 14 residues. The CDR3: CASTPVGLPGELFF. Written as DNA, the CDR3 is TGCGCCAGCACCCCAGTGGGGCTGCCCGGGGAGCTGTTTTTT.

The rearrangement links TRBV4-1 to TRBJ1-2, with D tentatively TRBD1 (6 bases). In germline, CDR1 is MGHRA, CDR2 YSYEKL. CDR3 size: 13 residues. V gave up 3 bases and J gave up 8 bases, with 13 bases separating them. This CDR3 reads CASSQPTGLGYTF. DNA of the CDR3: TGCGCCAGCAGCCAGCCAACAGGGTTAGGCTACACCTTC.

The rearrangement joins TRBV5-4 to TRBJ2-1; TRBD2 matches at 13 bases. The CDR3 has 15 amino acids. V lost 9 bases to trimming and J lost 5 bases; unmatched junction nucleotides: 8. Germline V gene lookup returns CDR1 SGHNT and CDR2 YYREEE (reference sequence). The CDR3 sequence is CAMDPGTSGNNEQFF. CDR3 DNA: TGTGCCATGGACCCCGGGACTAGCGGGAACAATGAGCAGTTCTTC.

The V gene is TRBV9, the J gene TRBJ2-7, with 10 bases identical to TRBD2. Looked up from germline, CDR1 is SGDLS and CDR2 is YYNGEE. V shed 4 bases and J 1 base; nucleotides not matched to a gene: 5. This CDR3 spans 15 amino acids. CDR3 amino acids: CASSPAGGGSYEQYF. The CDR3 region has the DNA TGTGCCAGCAGCCCAGCGGGAGGGGGTTCCTACGAGCAGTACTTC.

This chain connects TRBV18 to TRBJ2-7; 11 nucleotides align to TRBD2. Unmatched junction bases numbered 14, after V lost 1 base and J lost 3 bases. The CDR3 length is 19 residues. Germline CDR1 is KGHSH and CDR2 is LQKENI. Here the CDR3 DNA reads TGTGCCAGCTCACCACGTGTAGGGGGACTAGCGGCGGTTCGCTACGAGCAGTACTTC. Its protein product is CASSPRVGGLAAVRYEQYF. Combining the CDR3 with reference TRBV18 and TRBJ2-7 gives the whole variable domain NAGVMQNPRHLVRRRGQEARLRCSPMKGHSHVYWYRQLPEEGLKFMVYLQKENIIDESGMPKERFSAEFPKEGPSILRIQQVVRGDSAAYFCASSPRVGGLAAVRYEQYFGPGTRLTVT.

The CDR3 sequence: CASPRGIRDYEQYF. DNA for the CDR3: TGTGCAAGCCCCAGAGGGATCAGAGACTACGAGCAGTACTTC. J is TRBJ2-7 and V is TRBV12-2; TRBD2 was called by the table and not checked on the DNA. TRBV12-2 is deemed a pseudogene. The CDR3 totals 14 residues.